The 5 T cell receptor beta chains given below trace back to one sample, sequenced in a study of blood T cell repertoires in COVID-19. Only in-frame clones appear in the TCRdb table, and some are missing; sequencing was by immunoSEQ multiplex PCR. Among 250,000 to 350,000 clones listed, 90% were seen once. What was sequenced was peripheral blood. Source of these receptors: a woman younger than 45 with COVID-19, enrolled during active disease.

V usage is TRBV28 and J usage is TRBJ2-1; D perhaps matches TRBD2 (6 bases). Trimming removed 1 base from V and 6 bases from J, with 19 bases in between. Per germline, CDR1 MDHEN and CDR2 SYDVKM. This CDR3 comprises 17 residues. This CDR3 reads CASSLFSVGGPGNEQFF. The CDR3 DNA is TGTGCCAGCAGTTTATTTTCCGTGGGGGGTCCCGGCAATGAGCAGTTCTTC.

The chain joins TRBV6-5 to TRBJ2-3; no clear D gene. CDR3 length: 13 amino acids. Germline V gene data show CDR1 as MNHEY and CDR2 as SVGAGI. V shed 2 bases and J shed 2 bases, with 5 bases lying between them. The CDR3 loop reads CASSYVITDTQYF. The CDR3 DNA sequence: TGTGCCAGCAGTTACGTTATCACAGATACGCAGTATTTT.

The chain has TRBV27 and TRBJ1-2; D call uncertain. Germline loops: CDR1 MNHEY, CDR2 SMNVEV (reference sequence). Trimming removed 8 bases at V and 4 bases at J, with 17 bases between. The CDR3 contains 14 residues. The CDR3 nucleotides read TGTGCCAGCTCCTTCTCACCGGGAACCTATGGCTACACCTTC. Translation gives CASSFSPGTYGYTF.

The chain has TRBV15 and TRBJ2-7; D perhaps matches TRBD1 (6 bases). CDR3 length equals 13 residues. Germline CDR1 LNHNV, CDR2 YYDKDF (reference sequence). Trimming shortened V by 8 bases and J by 4 bases, and 15 bases separated the two germline ends. The CDR3 sequence: CATGYRESYEQYF. The CDR3 region has the DNA TGTGCCACCGGTTACAGGGAGAGTTACGAGCAGTACTTC.

This chain connects TRBV4-2 to TRBJ1-1; 8 nucleotides line up with TRBD1. V lost 5 bases to trimming and J lost 12 bases; unmatched junction nucleotides: 5. The V gene's germline CDR1 is LGHNA and CDR2 YNFKEQ. This CDR3 contains 11 residues. CDR3 bases: TGTGCCAGCAGCGCCAGGGGGCAGTCTTTCTTT. Amino acid sequence: CASSARGQSFF.